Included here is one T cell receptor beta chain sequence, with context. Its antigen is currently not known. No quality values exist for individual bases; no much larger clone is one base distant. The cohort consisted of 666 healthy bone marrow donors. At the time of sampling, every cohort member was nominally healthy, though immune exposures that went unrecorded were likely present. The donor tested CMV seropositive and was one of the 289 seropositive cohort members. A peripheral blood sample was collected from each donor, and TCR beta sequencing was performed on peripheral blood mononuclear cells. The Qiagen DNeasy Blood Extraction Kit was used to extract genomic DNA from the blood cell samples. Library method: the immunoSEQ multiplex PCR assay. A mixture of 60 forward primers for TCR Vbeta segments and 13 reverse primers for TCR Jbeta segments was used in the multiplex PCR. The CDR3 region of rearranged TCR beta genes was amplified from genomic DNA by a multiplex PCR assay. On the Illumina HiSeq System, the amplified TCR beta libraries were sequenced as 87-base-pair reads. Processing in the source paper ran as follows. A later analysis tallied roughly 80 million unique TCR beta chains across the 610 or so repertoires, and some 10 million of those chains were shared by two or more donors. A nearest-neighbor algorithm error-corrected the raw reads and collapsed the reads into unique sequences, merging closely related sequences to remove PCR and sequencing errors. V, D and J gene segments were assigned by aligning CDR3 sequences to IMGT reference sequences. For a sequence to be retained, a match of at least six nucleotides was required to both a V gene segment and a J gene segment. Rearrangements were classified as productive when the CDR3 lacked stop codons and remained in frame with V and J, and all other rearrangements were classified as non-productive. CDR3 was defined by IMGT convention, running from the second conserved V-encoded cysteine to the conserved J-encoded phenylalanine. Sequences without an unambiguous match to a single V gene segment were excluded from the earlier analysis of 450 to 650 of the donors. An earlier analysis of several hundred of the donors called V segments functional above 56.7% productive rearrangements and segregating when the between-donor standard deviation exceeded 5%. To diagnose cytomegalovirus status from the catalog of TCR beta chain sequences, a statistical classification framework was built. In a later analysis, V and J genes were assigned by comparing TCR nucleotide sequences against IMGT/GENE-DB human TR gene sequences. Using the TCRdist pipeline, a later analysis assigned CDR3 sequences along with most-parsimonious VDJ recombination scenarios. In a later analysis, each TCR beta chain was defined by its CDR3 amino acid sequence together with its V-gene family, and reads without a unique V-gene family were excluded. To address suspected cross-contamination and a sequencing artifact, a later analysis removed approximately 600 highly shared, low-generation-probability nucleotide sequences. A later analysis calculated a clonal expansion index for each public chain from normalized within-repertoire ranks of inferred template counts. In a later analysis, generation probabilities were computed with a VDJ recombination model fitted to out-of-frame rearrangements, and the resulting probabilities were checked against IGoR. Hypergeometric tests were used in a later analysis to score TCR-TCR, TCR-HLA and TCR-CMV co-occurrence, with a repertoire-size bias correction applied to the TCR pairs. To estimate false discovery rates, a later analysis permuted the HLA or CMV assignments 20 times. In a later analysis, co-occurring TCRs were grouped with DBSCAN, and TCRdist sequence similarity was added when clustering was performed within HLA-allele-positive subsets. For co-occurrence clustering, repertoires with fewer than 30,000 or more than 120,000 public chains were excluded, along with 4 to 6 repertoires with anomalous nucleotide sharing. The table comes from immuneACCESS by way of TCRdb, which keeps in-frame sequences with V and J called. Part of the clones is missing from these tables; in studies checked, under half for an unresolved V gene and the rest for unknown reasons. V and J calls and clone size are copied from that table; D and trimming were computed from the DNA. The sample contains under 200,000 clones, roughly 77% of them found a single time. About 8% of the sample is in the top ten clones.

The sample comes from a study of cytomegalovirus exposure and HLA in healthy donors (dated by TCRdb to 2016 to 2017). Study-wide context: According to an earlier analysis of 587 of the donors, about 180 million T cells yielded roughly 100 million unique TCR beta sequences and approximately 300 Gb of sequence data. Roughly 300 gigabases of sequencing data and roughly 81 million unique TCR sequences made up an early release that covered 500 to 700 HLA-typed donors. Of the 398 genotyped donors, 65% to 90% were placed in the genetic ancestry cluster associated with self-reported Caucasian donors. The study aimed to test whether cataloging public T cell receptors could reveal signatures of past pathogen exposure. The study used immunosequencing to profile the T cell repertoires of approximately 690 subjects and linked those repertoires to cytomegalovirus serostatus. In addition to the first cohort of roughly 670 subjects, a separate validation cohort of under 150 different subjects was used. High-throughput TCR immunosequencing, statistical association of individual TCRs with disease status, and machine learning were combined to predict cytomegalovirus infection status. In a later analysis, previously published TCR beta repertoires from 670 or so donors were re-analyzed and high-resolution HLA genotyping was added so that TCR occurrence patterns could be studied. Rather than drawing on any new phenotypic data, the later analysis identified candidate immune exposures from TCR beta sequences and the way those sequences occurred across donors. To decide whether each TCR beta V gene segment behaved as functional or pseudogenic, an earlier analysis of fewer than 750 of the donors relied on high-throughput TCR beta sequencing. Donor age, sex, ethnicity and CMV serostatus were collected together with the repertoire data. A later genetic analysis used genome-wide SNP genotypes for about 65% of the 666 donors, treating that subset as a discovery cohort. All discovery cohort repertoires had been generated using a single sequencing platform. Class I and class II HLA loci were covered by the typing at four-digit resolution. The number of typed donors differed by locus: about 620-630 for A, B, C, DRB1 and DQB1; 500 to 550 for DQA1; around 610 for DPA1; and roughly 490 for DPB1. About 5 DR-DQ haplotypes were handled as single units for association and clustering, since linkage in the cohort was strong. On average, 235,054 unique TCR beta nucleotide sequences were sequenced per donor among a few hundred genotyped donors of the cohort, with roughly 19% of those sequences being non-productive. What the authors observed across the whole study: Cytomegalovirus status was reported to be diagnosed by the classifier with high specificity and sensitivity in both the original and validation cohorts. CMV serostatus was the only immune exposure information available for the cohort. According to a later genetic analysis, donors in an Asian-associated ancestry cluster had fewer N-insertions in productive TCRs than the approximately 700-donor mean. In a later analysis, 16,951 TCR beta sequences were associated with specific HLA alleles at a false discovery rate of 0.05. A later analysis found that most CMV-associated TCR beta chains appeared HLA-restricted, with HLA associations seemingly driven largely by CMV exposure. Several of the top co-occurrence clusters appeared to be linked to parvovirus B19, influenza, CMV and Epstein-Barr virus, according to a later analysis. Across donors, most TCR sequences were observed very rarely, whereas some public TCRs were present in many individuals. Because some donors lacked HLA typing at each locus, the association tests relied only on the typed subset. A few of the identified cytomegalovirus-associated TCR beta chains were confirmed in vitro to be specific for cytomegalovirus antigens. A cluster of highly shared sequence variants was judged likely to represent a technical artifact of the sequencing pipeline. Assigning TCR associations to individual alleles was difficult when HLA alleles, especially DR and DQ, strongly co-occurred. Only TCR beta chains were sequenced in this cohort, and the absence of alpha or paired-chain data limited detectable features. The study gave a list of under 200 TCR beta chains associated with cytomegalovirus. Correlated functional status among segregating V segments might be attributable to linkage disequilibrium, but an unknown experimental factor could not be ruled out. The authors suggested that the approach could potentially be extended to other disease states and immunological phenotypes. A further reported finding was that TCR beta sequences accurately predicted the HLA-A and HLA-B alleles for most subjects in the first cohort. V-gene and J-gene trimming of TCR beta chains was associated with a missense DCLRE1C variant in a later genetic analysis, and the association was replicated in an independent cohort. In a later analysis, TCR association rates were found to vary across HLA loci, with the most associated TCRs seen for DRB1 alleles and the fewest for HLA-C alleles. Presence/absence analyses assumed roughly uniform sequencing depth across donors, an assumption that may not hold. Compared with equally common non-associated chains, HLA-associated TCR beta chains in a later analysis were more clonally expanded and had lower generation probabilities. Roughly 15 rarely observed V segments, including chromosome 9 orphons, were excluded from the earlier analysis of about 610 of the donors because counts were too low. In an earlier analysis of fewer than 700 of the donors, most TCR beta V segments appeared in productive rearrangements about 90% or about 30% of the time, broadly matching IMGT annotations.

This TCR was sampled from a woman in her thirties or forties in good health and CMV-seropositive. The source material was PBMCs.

In nucleotide form, the sequence is TGTGCCAGCAGTTACGCGCGGAACAATGAGCAGTTCTTC. Its translation is CASSYARNNEQFF. The rearranged segments are TRBV6-5 and TRBJ2-1, with no confidently assigned D gene. The germline V gene yields MNHEY for CDR1 and SVGAGI for CDR2. The CDR3 numbers 13 residues from cysteine through phenylalanine. Only CDR3 DNA is held: 39 bases, read in frame from base 1. V is cut by 2 bases and J by 5 bases, and the space between the germline ends is 7 bases.